This TCR beta chain was identified during a study of blood T cell repertoires in COVID-19. Background on the study: Whether acute or convalescent, the COVID-19 samples came from the United States, Italy and Spain. PBMCs, B-cell-depleted T cells, or T cells provided the cDNA or gDNA that made up the material.

Authors' methods: Using reference gene primer amplification, nucleated cell counts were estimated. TCRdb's copy holds only in-frame clones and misses some; the assay was immunoSEQ multiplex PCR. V, J and clone size reflect that table, while D and trimming were determined from the DNA. The repertoire holds 150,000 to 200,000 clones, with roughly 89% as singletons. This clone was observed at least ten times. Germline V gene data show CDR1 as MDHEN and CDR2 as SYDVKM. V was pared by 3 bases and J by 10 bases, with 19 bases between. CDR3 length: 15 residues. V gene TRBV28 combines with J gene TRBJ2-1; perhaps TRBD1 as D (5 bases). The origin of this receptor is a woman under 30 who had recovered from COVID-19. Sequencing input: peripheral blood. The CDR3, as DNA: TGTGCCAGCAGTTTGGGTTCAAGGGGTCAGAGGGAGCAGTTCTTC. Translated, it gives CASSLGSRGQREQFF.